The T cell receptor beta chain under discussion was sequenced for a study of shared clonotypes between healthy human individuals. Overall study findings and caveats: An effect of sequencing depth on clonotype sharing among donors was expected.

The healthy adult donors were HIV-negative and reported no recent acute infections or vaccinations. Looked up from germline, CDR1 is SNHLY and CDR2 is FYNNEI. J gave up 3 bases and V 5 bases, and 9 bases lay outside the gene matches. This CDR3 spans 16 amino acids. Details on this clone: No antigen is known for it.

Each subset's genomic DNA was shared equally among a number of immunoSEQ plates. How the authors handled the data: Filtering of immunoSEQ junctional sequences could not match full-length read filtering. Here immunoSEQ multiplex PCR was the method, and the copy in TCRdb shows in-frame clones only, minus some. D and trimming come from the DNA, and the V and J calls and clone size come from that table. The sample has around 530,000 clones, roughly 79% seen once; the top ten hold approximately 12%. The specimen sequenced was PBMCs. The sequence was obtained from a woman aged 40 to 50 in good health. Some clones in this sample may be carry-over from other donors' samples. This rearrangement joins TRBV2 to TRBJ2-3, with TRBD2 matching over 9 bases. The CDR3 coding sequence is TGTGCCAGCAGTCAAATTAGCGGGAGTTTGACAGATACGCAGTATTTT. It is translated as CASSQISGSLTDTQYF.